The 20 T cell receptor beta chains given below trace back to one sample, sequenced in a study of T cells after yellow fever vaccination. TCRdb re-called the 5' RACE reads through MiXCR, storing one row per CDR3 protein. The sample records tens of thousands of distinct CDR3 sequences, more than 5.5% being singletons. Sequencing was performed on CD8+ T cells sorted from PBMCs, taken on the day of the first yellow fever vaccination. The receptors derive from a man between 18 and 29 years old who received the YFV17D yellow fever vaccine.

Many counts were recorded for this clonotype. The chain employs TRBV25-1 and TRBJ1-3; a weak D match, TRBD1 (5 bases). V was shortened by 2 bases and J by 9 bases, with 14 bases between the two germline ends. Germline CDR1 MGHDK, CDR2 SYGVNS. CDR3 size: 14 residues. The CDR3 spells CASSEGGTGSTIYF. The CDR3 bases are TGTGCCAGCAGTGAAGGGGGGACCGGGTCCACCATATATTTT.

This sequence joins TRBV5-1 and TRBJ2-7; 7 bases line up with TRBD1. Losses at the gene ends were 0 bases for V and 9 bases for J; bases not matched to a gene: 3. The CDR3 has 12 amino acids. Per germline, CDR1 SGHRS and CDR2 YFSETQ. Written as DNA, the CDR3 is TGCGCCAGCAGCTTGGGACAGGGATGGCAGTACTTC. It is translated as CASSLGQGWQYF.

At least ten counts were recorded for this clonotype. V usage is TRBV7-7 and J usage is TRBJ1-4; tentatively, D is TRBD1 (6 bases). This CDR3 comprises 14 residues. V was trimmed by 5 bases and J by 7 bases, leaving 14 bases between them. CDR1 is SSHAT and CDR2 is FNYEAQ in the germline V gene (reference sequence). The CDR3 spells CASSKGGVGEKLFF. CDR3 nucleotides: TGTGCCAGCAGCAAGGGGGGTGTGGGTGAAAAACTGTTTTTT.

This clonotype was counted at least ten times. The gene calls are TRBV7-8 and TRBJ1-1; D not certain. Trimming stripped 0 bases from V and 4 bases from J, with 12 bases between. Per the germline V gene, CDR1 is SGHVS and CDR2 is FQNEAQ. The CDR3 length is 15 residues. The CDR3 protein is CASSLALISGTEAFF. The CDR3 DNA reads TGTGCCAGCAGCTTAGCGCTAATATCTGGCACTGAAGCTTTCTTT.

There are many counts of this clonotype. V and J are TRBV27 and TRBJ1-2; D not certain. Germline V gene sequence: CDR1 MNHEY, CDR2 SMNVEV (reference sequence). The CDR3 length is 12 residues. Trimming shortened V by 6 bases and J by 8 bases, and 13 bases separated the two germline ends. CDR3 DNA sequence: TGTGCCAGCAGATCTTCCGCCCCAGGCTACACCTTC. It yields the protein CASRSSAPGYTF.

The CDR3 loop reads CASSMTSGGGYEQYV. The CDR3 coding sequence is TGTGCCAGCAGCATGACTAGCGGGGGGGGATACGAGCAGTACGTC. The chain is built from TRBV5-6 and TRBJ2-7, with 14 bases identical to TRBD2. The CDR3 is 15 amino acids. In germline, CDR1 is SGHDT, CDR2 YYEEEE. V lost 4 bases to trimming and J lost 4 bases; unmatched junction nucleotides: 4.

This clonotype was found many times. The V call is TRBV27, the J call TRBJ1-1; TRBD1 matches at 7 bases. This CDR3 is 15 amino acids long. Germline CDR1 is MNHEY and CDR2 is SMNVEV (reference sequence). V lost 5 bases and J lost 7; bases outside the gene matches: 13. CDR3 nucleotides: TGTGCCAGCAGTAGTACAGGGGCGGACCCCCGTGAAGCTTTCTTT. Amino acids: CASSSTGADPREAFF.

This clonotype was recorded at least ten times. J is TRBJ2-3 and V is TRBV9; tentatively, D is TRBD1 (5 bases). The V gene lost 5 bases and the J gene lost 0 bases, with 13 bases spanning the gap. The CDR3 is made up of 15 amino acids. The V gene's germline CDR1 is SGDLS and CDR2 YYNGEE. The CDR3 region is CASSDRSSSTDTQYF. In DNA, the CDR3 is TGTGCCAGCAGTGACAGATCCTCTAGCACAGATACGCAGTATTTT.

This clonotype was seen at least ten times. The CDR3 nucleotides read TGTGCCAGCAGCTTCGACCCGACAGAAGATTATGGCTACACCTTC. Amino acid sequence: CASSFDPTEDYGYTF. V gene TRBV12-3 or TRBV12-4 combines with J gene TRBJ1-2, with D possibly matching TRBD1 (5 bases). V was trimmed by 6 bases and J by 5 bases, leaving 19 bases between them. The CDR3 runs to 15 residues.

This clonotype has at least ten counts. The gene calls are TRBV19 and TRBJ1-2; D not certain. The germline V gene has CDR1 LNHDA and CDR2 SQIVND (reference sequence). The CDR3 runs 11 residues. V shed 1 base and J shed 4 bases, with 1 base lying between them. CDR3 sequence reads: CASSIAYGYTF. CDR3 in DNA: TGTGCCAGTAGTATAGCCTATGGCTACACCTTC.

This clonotype was counted only a few times. The rearrangement joins TRBV12-3 or TRBV12-4 to TRBJ2-1; 11 nucleotides agree with TRBD2. This CDR3 comprises 18 residues. Trimming at V came to 4 bases and at J to 2 bases, leaving 10 bases not matched to a gene. The CDR3 here is CASSSDRSGLAAYNEQFF. CDR3 coding DNA: TGTGCCAGCAGTTCGGACCGATCGGGACTAGCGGCCTACAATGAGCAGTTCTTC.

This clonotype was detected many times. This chain uses TRBV2 with TRBJ2-7; a possible D gene is TRBD1 (5 bases). CDR1 is SNHLY, CDR2 FYNNEI, per germline. V was clipped by 6 bases and J by 0 bases, with 9 bases between them. This CDR3 contains 13 residues. CDR3 amino acids: CASRRQNSYEQYV. The CDR3 DNA reads as TGTGCCAGCAGGAGACAGAACTCCTACGAGCAGTACGTC.

The chain uses TRBV4-1 and TRBJ2-7; D remains ambiguous. This CDR3 is built from 15 residues. Germline CDR1 and CDR2: MGHRA and YSYEKL. Trimming removed 3 bases from V and 2 bases from J, with 14 bases in between. The CDR3 DNA is TGCGCCAGCAGCCAGGCGGCAACAGTTACCTACGAGCAGTACTTC. Translating gives CASSQAATVTYEQYF.

This clonotype turned up a few times. The chain carries TRBV12-3 or TRBV12-4 and TRBJ2-3; perhaps TRBD2 as D (5 bases). The V gene lost 1 base and the J gene lost 4 bases, with 15 bases spanning the gap. This CDR3 spans 16 amino acids. CDR3 sequence (DNA): TGTGCCAGCAGTTTAGGATATGAAGGAGGATCAGATACGCAGTATTTT. It yields the protein CASSLGYEGGSDTQYF.

The chain is built from TRBV7-9 and TRBJ2-3; D is unclear. V shed 2 bases and J shed 0 bases, with 9 bases lying between them. The CDR3 totals 15 residues. Germline CDR1 SEHNR, CDR2 FQNEAQ (reference sequence). The CDR3 coding sequence is TGTGCCAGCAGCTTACGGCGGCAGAGCACAGATACGCAGTATTTT. Translated: CASSLRRQSTDTQYF.

This clonotype was detected only a few times. This rearrangement joins TRBV7-6 to TRBJ1-6; D gene uncertain. V was cut by 2 bases and J by 6 bases, with 11 bases left in between. Germline V gives CDR1 SGHVS, CDR2 FNYEAQ. This CDR3 comprises 15 residues. CDR3 in amino acids: CASSLYPASNSPLHF. CDR3 nucleotide sequence: TGTGCCAGCAGCTTATACCCGGCAAGTAATTCACCCCTCCACTTT.

In nucleotides, the CDR3 is TGTGCCAGCAGGTTCGACCTAGAGTTTCACCAGCCCCAGCATTTT. Translation gives CASRFDLEFHQPQHF. This chain links TRBV5-5 with TRBJ1-5; D is unresolved. The CDR3 spans 15 residues. Trimming took off 5 bases at V and 7 bases at J, with 19 bases between the two ends. Germline assignment: CDR1 SGHKS and CDR2 YYEKEE (reference sequence).

This chain joins TRBV20-1 and TRBJ2-1; no firm D call. The V and J ends lost 5 bases and 5 bases respectively, with 13 bases between them. Germline V gives CDR1 DFQATT, CDR2 SNEGSKA (reference sequence). CDR3 size: 13 residues. CDR3 bases: TGCAGTGCTGACCCAACAACGAACAATGAGCAGTTCTTC. It encodes CSADPTTNNEQFF.

This clonotype was counted many times. This chain uses TRBV5-1 with TRBJ1-2, with 7 bases lining up with TRBD1. V lost 6 bases and J lost 4; bases outside the gene matches: 18. The CDR3 is 17 residues long. The germline gives CDR1 SGHRS, CDR2 YFSETQ. CDR3: CASTLPWDSKSLYGYTF. Written as DNA, the CDR3 is TGCGCCAGCACCCTGCCTTGGGACAGCAAATCCCTCTATGGCTACACCTTC.

This clonotype was counted a few times. Written as DNA, the CDR3 is TGTGCCAGCAGTTCAGCAGATTCGAACACTGAAGCTTTCTTT. Amino acids: CASSSADSNTEAFF. The chain has TRBV12-3 or TRBV12-4 and TRBJ1-1, with D unresolved. The CDR3 totals 14 residues. Trimming cost V 4 bases and J 1 base, with 10 bases left between them.